This T cell receptor (beta chain) derives from a study of tumor and adjacent non-tumor tissue in lung cancer. This sample's RNA came from whole unsorted tissue. The library came from three nested PCR rounds adapted from ARM-PCR protocols. TCRdb reanalysed the multiplex PCR reads using MiXCR and keeps one entry per CDR3 protein. The sample has roughly 66,000 distinct CDR3 sequences; about three quarters are singletons. To note about this clonotype: This CDR3 is missing its conserved last phenylalanine or tryptophan, likely due to a read error.

Germline CDR1 and CDR2: SGHRS and YFSETQ. V lost 4 bases to trimming and J lost 3 bases, with 5 bases between them. This CDR3 has 12 amino acids. The V and J genes are TRBV5-1 and TRBJ2-1; D is undetermined. This receptor was identified in a man in his fifties or sixties with non-small cell lung cancer. The source material was lung tumor tissue. The CDR3 nucleotides read TGCGCCAGCAGCCTGGACTACAATGAGCAGTTCTTA. Residues: CASSLDYNEQFL.